This is a list of T cell receptor beta chains from one sample in a study of control samples from healthy donors and cancer patients. The table came from immunoSEQ multiplex PCR; TCRdb's copy has only in-frame clones and leaves some out. The sample contains 40,000 to 50,000 clones, less than 85% of which appear only once. Sequenced input: blood. These receptors originate from a man aged 55-75 years in good health. CDR3s leave out the opening cysteine and the closing phenylalanine or tryptophan. Each record gives: J gene, V gene, CDR3 protein.

j_gene: TRBJ1-2
v_gene: TRBV5-1
CDR3aa: ASSSAGDGGYT

j_gene: TRBJ1-2
v_gene: TRBV24-1
CDR3aa: ATSDHRGPNYGYT

j_gene: TRBJ1-2
v_gene: TRBV11-2
CDR3aa: ASSLVDGGSYGYT

j_gene: TRBJ2-7
v_gene: TRBV5-5
CDR3aa: ASSPSTGYEQY

j_gene: TRBJ1-4
v_gene: TRBV3-1/TRBV3-2
CDR3aa: ASSQAGGGSEKLF

j_gene: TRBJ2-7
v_gene: TRBV11-2
CDR3aa: ASSRLPLWRGARYEQY

j_gene: TRBJ1-4
v_gene: TRBV4-1
CDR3aa: ARSRPGQGSEKLF

j_gene: TRBJ2-7
v_gene: TRBV28
CDR3aa: ASSKGTAPPEQY

j_gene: TRBJ2-1
v_gene: TRBV28
CDR3aa: ASSFDWDRAYNEQF

j_gene: TRBJ2-6
v_gene: TRBV27
CDR3aa: ASRPTRNSGANVLT

j_gene: TRBJ2-2
v_gene: TRBV6-5
CDR3aa: ASSLRSGELF

j_gene: TRBJ2-7
v_gene: TRBV11-2
CDR3aa: ASSLEVQVGEQY

j_gene: TRBJ1-6
v_gene: TRBV5-4
CDR3aa: ASSLGGRGADGSPLH

j_gene: TRBJ1-1
v_gene: TRBV7-2
CDR3aa: ASSSYQGSEAF

j_gene: TRBJ2-7
v_gene: TRBV27
CDR3aa: ASRSSGGSYEQY

j_gene: TRBJ2-1
v_gene: TRBV6-5
CDR3aa: ASTTGIGHEQF

j_gene: TRBJ1-2
v_gene: TRBV7-9
CDR3aa: ASSREGQGRSGYT

j_gene: TRBJ2-7
v_gene: TRBV5-5
CDR3aa: ASSPGTGGAFEQY

j_gene: TRBJ2-3
v_gene: TRBV5-4
CDR3aa: ASSLGGRGLTDTQY

j_gene: TRBJ1-2
v_gene: TRBV5-6
CDR3aa: ASSLAWFARTHYGYT

j_gene: TRBJ1-3
v_gene: TRBV5-5
CDR3aa: ASSPKLDTIY

j_gene: TRBJ1-4
v_gene: TRBV5-6
CDR3aa: ASSLALQADEKLF

j_gene: TRBJ1-1
v_gene: TRBV6-5
CDR3aa: ASSPPGTIGTEAF

j_gene: TRBJ2-2
v_gene: TRBV24-1
CDR3aa: ATSDGTRGGELF

j_gene: TRBJ1-1
v_gene: TRBV3-1/TRBV3-2
CDR3aa: ASSRGGGYDTEAF

j_gene: TRBJ1-1
v_gene: TRBV5-5
CDR3aa: ASSFTPRGHTEAF

j_gene: TRBJ1-2
v_gene: TRBV15
CDR3aa: ATSSPWEEVYGYT

j_gene: TRBJ2-7
v_gene: TRBV7-2
CDR3aa: ASSLRGRGGRGNEQY

j_gene: TRBJ2-7
v_gene: TRBV11-3
CDR3aa: ASSSTIQGAQY

j_gene: TRBJ1-2
v_gene: TRBV19
CDR3aa: ASSAGRAVGGGYT

j_gene: TRBJ2-7
v_gene: TRBV7-6
CDR3aa: ASSPETGGPYEQY

j_gene: TRBJ2-7
v_gene: TRBV6-5
CDR3aa: ASNSPGVYEQY

j_gene: TRBJ2-2
v_gene: TRBV5-6
CDR3aa: ASSLLSENTGELF

j_gene: TRBJ2-2
v_gene: TRBV6-5
CDR3aa: ASNSGMITGELF

j_gene: TRBJ2-1
v_gene: TRBV10-3
CDR3aa: AISESYGGTEQF

j_gene: TRBJ1-1
v_gene: TRBV28
CDR3aa: ASSSMGAANTEAF

j_gene: TRBJ2-1
v_gene: TRBV4-1
CDR3aa: ASSQPPAGSSDEQF

j_gene: TRBJ2-5
v_gene: TRBV9
CDR3aa: ANSASSGAETQY

j_gene: TRBJ1-2
v_gene: TRBV4-3
CDR3aa: ASSQSTGPYGYT

j_gene: TRBJ1-1
v_gene: TRBV25-1
CDR3aa: ASSDLAGRGLGTEAF

j_gene: TRBJ1-3
v_gene: TRBV6-1
CDR3aa: ASSEGWVGNTIY

j_gene: TRBJ1-3
v_gene: TRBV19
CDR3aa: ASSSFHSSGNTIY

j_gene: TRBJ2-2
v_gene: TRBV28
CDR3aa: ASSSRQGRTGELF

j_gene: TRBJ1-5
v_gene: TRBV18
CDR3aa: ASSPEQYQPQH

j_gene: TRBJ2-1
v_gene: TRBV5-1
CDR3aa: ASSLPGQNYNEQF

j_gene: TRBJ2-2
v_gene: TRBV4-3
CDR3aa: ASSQGQAGNTGELF

j_gene: TRBJ2-1
v_gene: TRBV30
CDR3aa: AWSVRVYREGREQF

j_gene: TRBJ2-5
v_gene: TRBV7-2
CDR3aa: ASSSLRGAWETQY

j_gene: TRBJ1-1
v_gene: TRBV2
CDR3aa: AVGYLAGETEAF

j_gene: TRBJ1-1
v_gene: TRBV5-1
CDR3aa: ASSLARREIAF

j_gene: TRBJ1-1
v_gene: TRBV19
CDR3aa: ASSSNRGTEAF

j_gene: TRBJ2-7
v_gene: TRBV5-8
CDR3aa: ASSYQGTSGWEQY

j_gene: TRBJ1-2
v_gene: TRBV30
CDR3aa: ACHQGRGLYGYT

j_gene: TRBJ1-5
v_gene: TRBV2
CDR3aa: ASSRQGAMVQPQH

j_gene: TRBJ2-1
v_gene: TRBV11-2
CDR3aa: ASSPPRSGAFSSYNEQF

j_gene: TRBJ1-3
v_gene: TRBV7-9
CDR3aa: ASSSPSGGAEGGNTIY

j_gene: TRBJ2-5
v_gene: TRBV6-2/TRBV6-3
CDR3aa: ASSYHTGIETQY

j_gene: TRBJ2-7
v_gene: TRBV5-1
CDR3aa: ASSHDREGYEQY